This paragraph covers one T cell receptor beta chain sequence. What this receptor recognizes is not known. Per-base quality was not reported, and no clone a single base away is much larger than it. Sequencing used an Illumina NovaSeq 6000. Using 5'RACE with constant-segment primers, TCRalpha and TCRbeta cDNA libraries were constructed, with sample barcodes and unique molecular identifiers added in the process. RNA was extracted from every sample with Trizol reagent. Library amplification was performed in two PCR steps, and a second sample barcode and Illumina TruSeq adapters were introduced in the second step. Sequencing of the libraries was done on an Illumina NovaSeq, producing 2 x 150 bp paired-end reads. Processing in the source paper ran as follows. Demultiplexing of reads and collapsing into UMI-guided consensus sequences were performed with migec v1.2.7. Using mixcr v2.1.11, the UMI consensuses were aligned to TRA and TRB V and J templates and assembled into clonotypes. Clonotypes were classified as expanded or contracted when called significant by both edgeR and NoisET, with noise models trained on biological replicates. edgeR calls used a false discovery rate-adjusted p below 0.01 and a log2 fold-change threshold of 1. As an exploratory analysis of dynamics, max-normalized trajectories of the 1000 most abundant clonotypes were examined with PCA combined with hierarchical clustering. Separately sequenced CD4+ and CD8+ repertoires were used to assign the CD4 or CD8 phenotype of responding clones. TCRdb reanalyzed the raw reads on its own, using fastp at Q25 for trimming and MiXCR for clone calling, and kept in-frame beta chains. Each entry is one CDR3 protein sequence, shown with its most common DNA and genes. The V and J calls were determined by TCRdb, not by the authors. Counted in this sample were about 340,000 distinct CDR3 sequences; about a sixth of them appeared once. The ten largest clones add up to around 24% of the sample.

From a lookup of the germline V gene, CDR1 and CDR2 are MNHEY and SVGAGI. The V end gives up 0 bases and the J end 5 bases, leaving 1 base in the junction not matched to a gene. Inclusive of the bounding cysteine and phenylalanine, the CDR3 is 16 residues long. This entry keeps only the CDR3 DNA: 48 bases, framed from base 1. Ficoll-Paque density gradient centrifugation was used to isolate PBMCs. The sample originates from a study of T-cell memory formation after mild COVID-19 (dated by TCRdb to 2020 to 2023). In the study overall: TCR sequence clusters from the two donors were found to be largely donor specific. T-cell clones expanding and contracting after mild COVID-19 in a couple of donors were tracked by longitudinal TCRalpha and TCRbeta repertoire sequencing. Two young, previously healthy adult volunteers made up the cohort, one male and one female.

Overall study outcomes, separate from this receptor: Some responding clones were found in pre-infection memory, which suggests that pre-existing cross-reactive memory T cells took part in the SARS-CoV-2 response. Contracting CD4+ clones were located mainly in the CM and EM memory subsets, whereas CD8+ clones were found to be enriched in EMRA. From day 15 to 85, contracting clones showed balanced CD4/CD8 phenotypes, whereas a second wave of clones that expanded from day 15 to 37 leaned towards CD4+. Only two mild cases were covered by the study, and larger cohorts that include severe cases with pre-infection samples were considered necessary. The second-wave clones that peaked on day 37 were not confirmed to be SARS-CoV-2 specific.

The sample taken for sequencing was PBMCs or a T cell subset sorted from them (not recorded which). This sequence originates from a man in his late teens or twenties who had mild COVID-19 (a few samples of this study predate the infection). The sample titles of this study are shuffled in the database, so cell type and time point are left out; the donor was told from shared clones. The chain couples TRBV6-5 to TRBJ2-2; 12 bases in the junction line up with TRBD2. The nucleotides are TGTGCCAGCAGTTACTCTCTAGCGGGGGGGACCGGGGAGCTGTTTTTT. It codes for CASSYSLAGGTGELFF.